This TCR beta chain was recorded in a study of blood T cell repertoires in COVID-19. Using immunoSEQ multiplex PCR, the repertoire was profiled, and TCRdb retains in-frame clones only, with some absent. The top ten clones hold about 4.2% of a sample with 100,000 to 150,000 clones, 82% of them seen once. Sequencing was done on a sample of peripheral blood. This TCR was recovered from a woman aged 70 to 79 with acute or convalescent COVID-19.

The DNA of the CDR3 is TGTGCTAGTGGCGGGACTAGCGGGGGGGGTTACAATGAGCAGTTCTTC. As protein: CASGGTSGGGYNEQFF. J is TRBJ2-1 and V is TRBV12-5, with 16 bases fitting TRBD2. Germline values: CDR1 LGHNT, CDR2 FRNRAP. CDR3 length: 16 amino acids. With 6 bases clipped from V and 4 bases from J, the junction kept 3 bases outside the gene matches.